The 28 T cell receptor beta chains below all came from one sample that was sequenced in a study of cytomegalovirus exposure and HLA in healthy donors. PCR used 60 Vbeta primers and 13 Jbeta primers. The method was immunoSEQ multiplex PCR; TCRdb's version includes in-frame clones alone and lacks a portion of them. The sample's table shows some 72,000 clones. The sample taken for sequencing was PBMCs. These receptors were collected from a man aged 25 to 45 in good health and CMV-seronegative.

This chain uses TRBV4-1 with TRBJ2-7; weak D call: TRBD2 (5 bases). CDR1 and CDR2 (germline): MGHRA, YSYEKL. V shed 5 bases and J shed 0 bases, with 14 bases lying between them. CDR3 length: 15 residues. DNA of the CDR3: TGCGCCAGCAGCTACGAGGGAAGAAGCTCCTACGAGCAGTACTTC. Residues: CASSYEGRSSYEQYF.

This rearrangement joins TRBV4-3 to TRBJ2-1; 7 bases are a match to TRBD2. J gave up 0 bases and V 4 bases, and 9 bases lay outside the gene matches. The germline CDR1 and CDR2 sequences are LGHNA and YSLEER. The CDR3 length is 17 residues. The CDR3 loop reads CASSPGLAESSYNEQFF. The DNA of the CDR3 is TGCGCCAGCAGCCCGGGGCTAGCGGAGAGCTCCTACAATGAGCAGTTCTTC.

The DNA for the CDR3 is TGTGCCAGCTCACCACCTCCAAGCGGTCTAAGCACAGATACGCAGTATTTT. This encodes CASSPPPSGLSTDTQYF. The chain has TRBV18 and TRBJ2-3; maybe TRBD2 (5 bases). This CDR3 comprises 17 residues. Trimming pared 0 bases from V and 0 bases from J, leaving 13 bases between. In germline, CDR1 is KGHSH, CDR2 LQKENI.

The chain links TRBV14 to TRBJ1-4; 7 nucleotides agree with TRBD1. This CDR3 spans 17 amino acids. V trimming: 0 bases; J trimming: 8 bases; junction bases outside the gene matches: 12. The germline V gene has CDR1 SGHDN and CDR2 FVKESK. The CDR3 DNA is TGTGCCAGCAGCCAAGATCAATCGACAGGGATGGGCGAAAAACTGTTTTTT. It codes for CASSQDQSTGMGEKLFF.

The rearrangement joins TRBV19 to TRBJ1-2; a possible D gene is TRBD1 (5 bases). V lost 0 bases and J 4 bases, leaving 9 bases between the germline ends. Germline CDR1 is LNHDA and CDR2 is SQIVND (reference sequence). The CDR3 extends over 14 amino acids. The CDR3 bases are TGTGCCAGTAGTATAGATGGGGGAGGCTATGGCTACACCTTC. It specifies CASSIDGGGYGYTF.

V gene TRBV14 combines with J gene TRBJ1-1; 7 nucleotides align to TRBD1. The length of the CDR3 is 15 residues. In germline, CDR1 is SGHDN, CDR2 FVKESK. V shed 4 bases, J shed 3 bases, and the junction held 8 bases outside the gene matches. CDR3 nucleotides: TGTGCCAGCAGCCGCCTGACAGGGTTCCACACTGAAGCTTTCTTT. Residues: CASSRLTGFHTEAFF.

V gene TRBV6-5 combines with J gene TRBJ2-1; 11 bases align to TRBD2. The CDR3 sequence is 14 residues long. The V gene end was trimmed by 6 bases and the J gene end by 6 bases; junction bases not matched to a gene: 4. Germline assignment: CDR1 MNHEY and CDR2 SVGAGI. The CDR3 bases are TGTGCCAGCAGGGGACTAGCGGACCTCAATGAGCAGTTCTTC. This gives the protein CASRGLADLNEQFF.

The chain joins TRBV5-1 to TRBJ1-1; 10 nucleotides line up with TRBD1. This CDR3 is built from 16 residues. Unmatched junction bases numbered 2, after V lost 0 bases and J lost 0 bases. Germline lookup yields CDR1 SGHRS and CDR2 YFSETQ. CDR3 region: CASSLGGQGLNTEAFF. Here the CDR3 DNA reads TGCGCCAGCAGCTTGGGGGGACAGGGGCTGAACACTGAAGCTTTCTTT.

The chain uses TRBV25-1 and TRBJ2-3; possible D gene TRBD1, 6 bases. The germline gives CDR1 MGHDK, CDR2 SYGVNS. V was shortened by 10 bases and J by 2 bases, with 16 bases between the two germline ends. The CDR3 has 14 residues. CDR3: CATSRGQPTDTQYF. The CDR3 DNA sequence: TGTGCCACGTCTAGAGGACAGCCCACAGATACGCAGTATTTT.

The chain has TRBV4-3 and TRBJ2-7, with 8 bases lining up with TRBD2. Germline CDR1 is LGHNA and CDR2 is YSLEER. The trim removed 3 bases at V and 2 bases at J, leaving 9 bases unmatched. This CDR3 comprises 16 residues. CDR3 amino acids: CASSQSEGGGTYEQYF. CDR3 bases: TGCGCCAGCAGCCAGTCTGAGGGCGGGGGGACCTACGAGCAGTACTTC.

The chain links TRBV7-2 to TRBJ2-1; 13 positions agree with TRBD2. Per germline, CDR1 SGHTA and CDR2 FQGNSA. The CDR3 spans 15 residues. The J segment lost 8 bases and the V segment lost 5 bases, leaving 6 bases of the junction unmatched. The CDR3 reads CASSLTSGRAYEQFF. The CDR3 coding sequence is TGTGCCAGCAGCCTAACTAGCGGGAGGGCCTATGAGCAGTTCTTC.

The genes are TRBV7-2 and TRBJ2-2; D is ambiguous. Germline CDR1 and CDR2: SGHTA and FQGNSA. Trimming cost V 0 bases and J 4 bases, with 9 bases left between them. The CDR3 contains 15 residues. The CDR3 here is CASSLAPQSTGELFF. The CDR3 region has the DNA TGTGCCAGCAGCTTAGCGCCACAGTCCACCGGGGAGCTGTTTTTT.

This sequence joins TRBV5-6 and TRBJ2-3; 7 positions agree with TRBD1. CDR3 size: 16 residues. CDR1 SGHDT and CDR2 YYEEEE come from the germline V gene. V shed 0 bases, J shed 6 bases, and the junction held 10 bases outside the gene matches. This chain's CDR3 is CASSLVTGLPLDTQYF. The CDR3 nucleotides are TGTGCCAGCAGCTTGGTGACAGGGCTCCCTTTGGATACGCAGTATTTT.

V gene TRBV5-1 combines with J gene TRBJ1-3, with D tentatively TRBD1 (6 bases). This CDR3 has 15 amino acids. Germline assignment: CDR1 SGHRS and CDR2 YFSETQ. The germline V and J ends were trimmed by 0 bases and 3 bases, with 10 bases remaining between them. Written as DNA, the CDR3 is TGCGCCAGCAGCTTGGTCAGGGGCTTTGGAAACACCATATATTTT. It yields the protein CASSLVRGFGNTIYF.

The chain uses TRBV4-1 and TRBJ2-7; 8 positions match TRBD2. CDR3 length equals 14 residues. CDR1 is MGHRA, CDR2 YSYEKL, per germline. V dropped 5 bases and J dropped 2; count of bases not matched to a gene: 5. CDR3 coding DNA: TGCGCCAGCAGCTCCGGGAGGGCTGCCTACGAGCAGTACTTC. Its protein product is CASSSGRAAYEQYF.

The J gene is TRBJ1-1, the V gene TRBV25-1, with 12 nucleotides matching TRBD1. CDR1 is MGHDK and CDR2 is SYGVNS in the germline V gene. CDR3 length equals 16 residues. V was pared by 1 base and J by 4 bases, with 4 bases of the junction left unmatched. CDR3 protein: CASSEFGTGGPTEAFF. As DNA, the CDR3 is TGTGCCAGCAGTGAATTCGGGACAGGGGGCCCCACTGAAGCTTTCTTT. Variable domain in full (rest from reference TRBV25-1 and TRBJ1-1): EADIYQTPRYLVIGTGKKITLECSQTMGHDKMYWYQQDPGMELHLIHYSYGVNSTEKGDLSSESTVSRIRTEHFPLTLESARPSHTSQYLCASSEFGTGGPTEAFFGQGTRLTVV.

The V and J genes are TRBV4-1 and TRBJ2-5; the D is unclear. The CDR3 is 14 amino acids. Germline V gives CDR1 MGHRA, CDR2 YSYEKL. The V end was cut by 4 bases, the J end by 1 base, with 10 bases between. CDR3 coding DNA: TGCGCCAGCAGCCTCTCCAGGCCCCAAGAGACCCAGTACTTC. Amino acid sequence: CASSLSRPQETQYF.

The CDR3 DNA follows: TGTGCCAGCAGTTCACCTTCTCGGGGTGGTGGGGAGACCCAGTACTTC. Protein sequence: CASSSPSRGGGETQYF. The chain has TRBV28 and TRBJ2-5; a possible D gene is TRBD2 (5 bases). Between the trimmed V and J ends, which lost 4 bases and 5 bases, there was a span of 20 bases. Germline CDR1 MDHEN, CDR2 SYDVKM. The CDR3 consists of 16 residues.

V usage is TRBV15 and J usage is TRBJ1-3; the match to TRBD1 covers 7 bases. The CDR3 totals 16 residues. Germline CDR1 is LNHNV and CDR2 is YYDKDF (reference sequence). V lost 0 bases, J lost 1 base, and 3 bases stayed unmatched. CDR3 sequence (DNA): TGTGCCACCAGCAGAGAAATACAGGGGTCTGGAAACACCATATATTTT. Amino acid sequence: CATSREIQGSGNTIYF.

CDR3 residues: CAWNDRGLGEAFF. CDR3 coding DNA: TGTGCCTGGAACGACAGGGGGCTGGGTGAAGCTTTCTTT. The chain employs TRBV30 and TRBJ1-1; 10 nucleotides line up with TRBD1. The CDR3 spans 13 residues. Trimming cost V 4 bases and J 7 bases; bases outside gene matches: 6. CDR1 is GTSNPN and CDR2 is SVGIG in the germline V gene (reference sequence).

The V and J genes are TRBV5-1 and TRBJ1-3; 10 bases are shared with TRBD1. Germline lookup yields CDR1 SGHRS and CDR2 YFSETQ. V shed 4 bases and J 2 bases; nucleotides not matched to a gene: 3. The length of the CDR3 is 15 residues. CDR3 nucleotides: TGCGCCAGCAGCCGACAGGGGGCTGCTGGAAACACCATATATTTT. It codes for CASSRQGAAGNTIYF.

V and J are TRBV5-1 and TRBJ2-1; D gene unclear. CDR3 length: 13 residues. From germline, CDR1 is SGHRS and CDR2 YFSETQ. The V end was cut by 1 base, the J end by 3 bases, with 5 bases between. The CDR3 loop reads CASSLNGYNEQFF. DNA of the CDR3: TGCGCCAGCAGCTTGAACGGCTACAATGAGCAGTTCTTC.

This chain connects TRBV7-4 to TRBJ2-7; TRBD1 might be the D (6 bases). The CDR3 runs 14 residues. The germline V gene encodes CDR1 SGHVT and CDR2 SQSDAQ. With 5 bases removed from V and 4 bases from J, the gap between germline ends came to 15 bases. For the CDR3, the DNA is TGTGCCAGCAGCCTCCACAGGGTTAGGTACGAGCAGTACTTC. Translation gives CASSLHRVRYEQYF.

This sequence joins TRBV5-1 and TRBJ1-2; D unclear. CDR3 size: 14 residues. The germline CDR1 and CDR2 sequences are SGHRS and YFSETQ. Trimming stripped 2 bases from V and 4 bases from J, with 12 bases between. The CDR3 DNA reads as TGCGCCAGCAGCTTCGGGGTGTCGGTCTATGGCTACACCTTC. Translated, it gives CASSFGVSVYGYTF.

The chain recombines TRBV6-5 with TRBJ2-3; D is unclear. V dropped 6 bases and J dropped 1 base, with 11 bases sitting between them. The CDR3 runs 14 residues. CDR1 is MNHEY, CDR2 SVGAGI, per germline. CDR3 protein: CASRRSTRTDTQYF. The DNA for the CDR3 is TGTGCCAGCAGGAGGTCGACTCGCACAGATACGCAGTATTTT.

CDR3 DNA sequence: TGTGCCTGGAGTCCCTCTAATGAGCAGTTCTTC. As protein: CAWSPSNEQFF. The chain joins TRBV30 to TRBJ2-1; D is uncertain. Trimming took off 2 bases at V and 7 bases at J, with 6 bases between the two ends. This CDR3 has 11 residues. CDR1 and CDR2 (germline): GTSNPN, SVGIG (reference sequence).

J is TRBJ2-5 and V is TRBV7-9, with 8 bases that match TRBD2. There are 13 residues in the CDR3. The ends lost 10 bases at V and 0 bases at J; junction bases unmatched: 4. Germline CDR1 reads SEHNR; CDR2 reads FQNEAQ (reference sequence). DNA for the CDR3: TGTGCCACCCGGGAGGGTAACCAAGAGACCCAGTACTTC. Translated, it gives CATREGNQETQYF.

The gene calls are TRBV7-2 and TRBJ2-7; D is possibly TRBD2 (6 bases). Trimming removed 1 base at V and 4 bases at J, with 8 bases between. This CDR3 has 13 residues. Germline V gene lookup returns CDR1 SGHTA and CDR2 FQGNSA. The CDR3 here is CASSLGGKYEQYF. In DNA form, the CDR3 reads TGTGCCAGCAGCTTAGGCGGGAAATACGAGCAGTACTTC.